A selection of T cell receptor beta chains follows, all from one sample in a study of blood T cell repertoires in COVID-19. Only in-frame clones appear in the TCRdb table, and some are missing; sequencing was by immunoSEQ multiplex PCR. The sample contains some 99,000 clones, around 84% of which appear only once. The sequenced material came from peripheral blood. Source of these receptors: a woman of 80 years or more with active or convalescent COVID-19. Each CDR3 is given with its conserved first and last residue. Fields, in order: V gene, CDR3 length, J gene, clone size, D gene, CDR3 DNA, CDR3 protein. A D gene is named only where the DNA matches it firmly. Some rows mark clone size as missing; the rest say once, few, many or name a class of expanded clone.

V gene: TRBV4-1; CDR3 length: 16; J gene: TRBJ2-1; clone size: few; D gene: TRBD2; CDR3 DNA: TGCGCCAGCAGCCCGTTAGCGGGAGGGCCATACAATGAGCAGTTCTTC; CDR3 protein: CASSPLAGGPYNEQFF
V gene: TRBV1; CDR3 length: 15; J gene: TRBJ2-5; clone size: .; D gene: .; CDR3 DNA: TGCACCAGCAGCAGAGCGGGAGGGCCAGGAGAGACCCAGTACTTC; CDR3 protein: CTSSRAGGPGETQYF
V gene: TRBV11-2; CDR3 length: 18; J gene: TRBJ1-6; clone size: .; D gene: TRBD1; CDR3 DNA: TGTGCCAGCAGCATGCGACGACAGGGGCGGCACTATAATTCACCCCTCCACTTT; CDR3 protein: CASSMRRQGRHYNSPLHF
V gene: TRBV18; CDR3 length: 14; J gene: TRBJ2-1; clone size: once; D gene: .; CDR3 DNA: TGTGCCAGCTCACATGGGACTCCCTACAATGAGCAGTTCTTC; CDR3 protein: CASSHGTPYNEQFF
V gene: TRBV19; CDR3 length: 12; J gene: TRBJ1-5; clone size: .; D gene: .; CDR3 DNA: TGTGCCAGTAGTAACAGGAATCAGCCCCAGCATTTT; CDR3 protein: CASSNRNQPQHF
V gene: TRBV19; CDR3 length: 16; J gene: TRBJ1-3; clone size: .; D gene: .; CDR3 DNA: TGTGCCAGTAGTATCTCTTGGGGGCACGCTGGAAACACCATATATTTT; CDR3 protein: CASSISWGHAGNTIYF
V gene: TRBV13; CDR3 length: 12; J gene: TRBJ1-6; clone size: few; D gene: .; CDR3 DNA: TGTGCCAGCAGCTTATTGGCTTCACCCCTCCACTTT; CDR3 protein: CASSLLASPLHF
V gene: TRBV7-9; CDR3 length: 14; J gene: TRBJ2-5; clone size: .; D gene: .; CDR3 DNA: TGTGCCAGCAGCCTGACTAGTTCCCAAGAGACCCAGTACTTC; CDR3 protein: CASSLTSSQETQYF
V gene: TRBV19; CDR3 length: 15; J gene: TRBJ2-7; clone size: .; D gene: TRBD2; CDR3 DNA: TGTGCCAGTATGGTCGGGACTAGCGGGCGATACGAGCAGTACTTC; CDR3 protein: CASMVGTSGRYEQYF
V gene: TRBV20-1; CDR3 length: 11; J gene: TRBJ2-3; clone size: .; D gene: .; CDR3 DNA: TGCAGTGCTGGGGCCGTAGATACGCAGTATTTT; CDR3 protein: CSAGAVDTQYF
V gene: TRBV19; CDR3 length: 20; J gene: TRBJ2-7; clone size: .; D gene: TRBD2; CDR3 DNA: TGTGCCAGTAGTATCGAAGGCAGGCAAGGGACTAGCGGGCGCTCCTACGAGCAGTACTTC; CDR3 protein: CASSIEGRQGTSGRSYEQYF
V gene: TRBV19; CDR3 length: 16; J gene: TRBJ1-5; clone size: once; D gene: TRBD1; CDR3 DNA: TGTGCCAGTAGTCCAAGGACAGGGGGGAGCAATCAGCCCCAGCATTTT; CDR3 protein: CASSPRTGGSNQPQHF
V gene: TRBV7-9; CDR3 length: 15; J gene: TRBJ2-1; clone size: .; D gene: .; CDR3 DNA: TGTGCCAGCAGCAAAACTAGAAGCTCCTACAATGAGCAGTTCTTC; CDR3 protein: CASSKTRSSYNEQFF
V gene: TRBV3-1/TRBV3-2; CDR3 length: 12; J gene: TRBJ1-2; clone size: .; D gene: TRBD1; CDR3 DNA: TGTGCCAGCAGCCCGCTAACAGGGGGATACACCTTC; CDR3 protein: CASSPLTGGYTF
V gene: TRBV10-3; CDR3 length: 15; J gene: TRBJ2-3; clone size: .; D gene: .; CDR3 DNA: TGTGCCATCACCCAGGACAGACTTAGCACAGATACGCAGTATTTT; CDR3 protein: CAITQDRLSTDTQYF
V gene: TRBV2; CDR3 length: 15; J gene: TRBJ2-2; clone size: .; D gene: TRBD2; CDR3 DNA: TGTGCCCGCAGGGGGGGGACTAGCGAAGGCGGGGAGCTGTTTTTT; CDR3 protein: CARRGGTSEGGELFF
V gene: TRBV12-3/TRBV12-4; CDR3 length: 13; J gene: TRBJ1-5; clone size: .; D gene: .; CDR3 DNA: TGTGCCAGCAGCTGGGAGGGCAATCAGCCCCAGCATTTT; CDR3 protein: CASSWEGNQPQHF
V gene: TRBV7-2; CDR3 length: 15; J gene: TRBJ2-7; clone size: .; D gene: TRBD1; CDR3 DNA: TGTGCCAGCAGCTTGGACAGGGGTTTTCCCTACGAGCAGTACTTC; CDR3 protein: CASSLDRGFPYEQYF
V gene: TRBV5-6; CDR3 length: 14; J gene: TRBJ1-3; clone size: .; D gene: .; CDR3 DNA: TGTGCCAGCAGCTTCAACTCCCCTGGAAACACCATATATTTT; CDR3 protein: CASSFNSPGNTIYF
V gene: TRBV12-3/TRBV12-4; CDR3 length: 12; J gene: TRBJ1-1; clone size: few; D gene: .; CDR3 DNA: TGTGCCAGCAGTAACAGGGATACTGAAGCTTTCTTT; CDR3 protein: CASSNRDTEAFF
V gene: TRBV19; CDR3 length: 15; J gene: TRBJ2-7; clone size: .; D gene: TRBD2; CDR3 DNA: TGTGCCAGTAGTATAGGGACTAGCGGGAGGAGCGAGCAGTACTTC; CDR3 protein: CASSIGTSGRSEQYF
V gene: TRBV11-3; CDR3 length: 15; J gene: TRBJ2-1; clone size: .; D gene: TRBD2; CDR3 DNA: TGTGCCAGCAGCTTAGGTCTAGCGGCTTACAATGAGCAGTTCTTC; CDR3 protein: CASSLGLAAYNEQFF
V gene: TRBV7-2; CDR3 length: 12; J gene: TRBJ1-1; clone size: .; D gene: .; CDR3 DNA: TGTGCCAGCAGCGCCGCGGGCGGTCGGGCTTTCTTT; CDR3 protein: CASSAAGGRAFF
V gene: TRBV4-1; CDR3 length: 17; J gene: TRBJ2-5; clone size: .; D gene: TRBD2; CDR3 DNA: TGCGCCAGCAGCCAAGACATCGGACTAGCAGACCAAGAGACCCAGTACTTC; CDR3 protein: CASSQDIGLADQETQYF
V gene: TRBV4-2; CDR3 length: 15; J gene: TRBJ2-5; clone size: .; D gene: TRBD1; CDR3 DNA: TGTGCCAGCAGCCCAGGACAGGGGGCCCAAGAGACCCAGTACTTC; CDR3 protein: CASSPGQGAQETQYF
V gene: TRBV25-1; CDR3 length: 14; J gene: TRBJ1-2; clone size: .; D gene: TRBD1; CDR3 DNA: TGTGTCAGCGAGGGTCGGGCAGGGGGCATTGGCTACACCTTC; CDR3 protein: CVSEGRAGGIGYTF
V gene: TRBV18; CDR3 length: 14; J gene: TRBJ2-7; clone size: .; D gene: TRBD2; CDR3 DNA: TGTGCCAGCACCTTAGCGGGAGGGGCTAGGGAGCAGTACTTC; CDR3 protein: CASTLAGGAREQYF
V gene: TRBV7-6; CDR3 length: 16; J gene: TRBJ2-7; clone size: .; D gene: TRBD2; CDR3 DNA: TGTGCCAGCAGCTTATGGGACGAAGGACTAGCCGGCAAGCAGTACTTC; CDR3 protein: CASSLWDEGLAGKQYF
V gene: TRBV5-5; CDR3 length: 18; J gene: TRBJ2-6; clone size: .; D gene: TRBD1; CDR3 DNA: TGTGCCAGCAGCACAGGGACAGACTTAAGCTCTGGGGCCAACGTCCTGACTTTC; CDR3 protein: CASSTGTDLSSGANVLTF
V gene: TRBV6-5; CDR3 length: 12; J gene: TRBJ1-1; clone size: once; D gene: TRBD1; CDR3 DNA: TGTGCCAGCAGTACAGGGGTTTCTGAAGCTTTCTTT; CDR3 protein: CASSTGVSEAFF
V gene: TRBV5-1; CDR3 length: 16; J gene: TRBJ2-5; clone size: .; D gene: TRBD1; CDR3 DNA: TGCGCCAGCAGCCGAGCTTCACAGGGGGCCGGGGAGACCCAGTACTTC; CDR3 protein: CASSRASQGAGETQYF
V gene: TRBV12-5; CDR3 length: 13; J gene: TRBJ1-1; clone size: few; D gene: .; CDR3 DNA: TGTGCTAGTGGTTTGGCCCAGGGTTCTGAAGCTTTCTTT; CDR3 protein: CASGLAQGSEAFF
V gene: TRBV3-1/TRBV3-2; CDR3 length: 14; J gene: TRBJ1-2; clone size: .; D gene: .; CDR3 DNA: TGTGCCAGCAGCCAAGATTCGGGAAACTATGGCTACACCTTC; CDR3 protein: CASSQDSGNYGYTF
V gene: TRBV5-1; CDR3 length: 17; J gene: TRBJ2-2; clone size: .; D gene: .; CDR3 DNA: TGCGCCAGCAGCTTGGTGGCTAGCGCGGCGAACACCGGGGAGCTGTTTTTT; CDR3 protein: CASSLVASAANTGELFF
V gene: TRBV2; CDR3 length: 13; J gene: TRBJ2-7; clone size: .; D gene: .; CDR3 DNA: TGTGCCAGCAGGCGGGAAGTAAGCACCGAGCAGTACTTC; CDR3 protein: CASRREVSTEQYF
V gene: TRBV6-1; CDR3 length: 16; J gene: TRBJ2-1; clone size: .; D gene: TRBD2; CDR3 DNA: TGTGCCAGCAGTGGGACTAGCGGGGCGGGGTACAATGAGCAGTTCTTC; CDR3 protein: CASSGTSGAGYNEQFF
V gene: TRBV6-2/TRBV6-3; CDR3 length: 16; J gene: TRBJ2-1; clone size: .; D gene: TRBD2; CDR3 DNA: TGTGCCAGCAGTTTAACCGGGACTAGCGGGAGTTATGAGCAGTTCTTC; CDR3 protein: CASSLTGTSGSYEQFF
V gene: TRBV3-1/TRBV3-2; CDR3 length: 15; J gene: TRBJ2-3; clone size: .; D gene: TRBD1; CDR3 DNA: TGTGCCAGCACGCCGACAGGGACGGTCGCAGATACGCAGTATTTT; CDR3 protein: CASTPTGTVADTQYF
V gene: TRBV3-1/TRBV3-2; CDR3 length: 15; J gene: TRBJ2-7; clone size: .; D gene: .; CDR3 DNA: TGTGCCAGCAGCCTCGTAGCCGTCGGGGGAATCGAGCAGTACTTC; CDR3 protein: CASSLVAVGGIEQYF
V gene: TRBV21-1; CDR3 length: 15; J gene: TRBJ2-2; clone size: once; D gene: .; CDR3 DNA: TGTGCCAGCAGATTCAAGCGGGAGTGGAGCGGGGAGCTGTTTTTT; CDR3 protein: CASRFKREWSGELFF
V gene: TRBV6-5; CDR3 length: 13; J gene: TRBJ2-7; clone size: .; D gene: TRBD2; CDR3 DNA: TGTGCCAGCACCACTAGCGGTTCCTACGAGCAGTACTTC; CDR3 protein: CASTTSGSYEQYF
V gene: TRBV4-2; CDR3 length: 18; J gene: TRBJ2-3; clone size: .; D gene: TRBD2; CDR3 DNA: TGTGCCAGCAGCCTACGGACTAGCGGGAGCGGAAACACAGATACGCAGTATTTT; CDR3 protein: CASSLRTSGSGNTDTQYF
V gene: TRBV28; CDR3 length: 18; J gene: TRBJ2-3; clone size: .; D gene: .; CDR3 DNA: TGTGCCAGCAGTTCTCCTATGGGCGGGAAGGGCATGGAGAATACGCAGTATTTT; CDR3 protein: CASSSPMGGKGMENTQYF
V gene: TRBV5-8; CDR3 length: 14; J gene: TRBJ1-3; clone size: .; D gene: TRBD1; CDR3 DNA: TGTGCCAGCAGACAGGGACAGGGAAGAAACACCATATATTTT; CDR3 protein: CASRQGQGRNTIYF
V gene: TRBV4-1; CDR3 length: 15; J gene: TRBJ1-2; clone size: .; D gene: .; CDR3 DNA: TGCGCCAGCAGCCTTCCAGCGGCGGAAACATATGGCTACACCTTC; CDR3 protein: CASSLPAAETYGYTF
V gene: TRBV18; CDR3 length: 16; J gene: TRBJ2-3; clone size: .; D gene: TRBD2; CDR3 DNA: TGTGCCAGCTCACCACCCTCTTTGGGGGGGACAGATACGCAGTATTTT; CDR3 protein: CASSPPSLGGTDTQYF
V gene: TRBV2; CDR3 length: 16; J gene: TRBJ2-6; clone size: .; D gene: TRBD2; CDR3 DNA: TGTGCCAGCAAGTCTAGCGGTCGCTCTGGGGCCAACGTCCTGACTTTC; CDR3 protein: CASKSSGRSGANVLTF
V gene: TRBV6-4; CDR3 length: 16; J gene: TRBJ2-3; clone size: .; D gene: TRBD1; CDR3 DNA: TGTGCCAGCAGTTACAATCCGGGACAGGGGACAGATACGCAGTATTTT; CDR3 protein: CASSYNPGQGTDTQYF
V gene: TRBV3-1/TRBV3-2; CDR3 length: 13; J gene: TRBJ2-1; clone size: few; D gene: .; CDR3 DNA: TGTGCCAGCAGCCAAGGGGTAGCGAATGAGCAGTTCTTC; CDR3 protein: CASSQGVANEQFF
V gene: TRBV5-4; CDR3 length: 15; J gene: TRBJ2-7; clone size: .; D gene: .; CDR3 DNA: TGTGCCAGCAACCCAGGAATGGCCCCCTTTGTTAAGCAGTACTTC; CDR3 protein: CASNPGMAPFVKQYF
V gene: TRBV24-1; CDR3 length: 16; J gene: TRBJ2-2; clone size: few; D gene: TRBD2; CDR3 DNA: TGTGCCACCAGTGATTTGGGACTAGACCTAACCGGGGAGCTGTTTTTT; CDR3 protein: CATSDLGLDLTGELFF